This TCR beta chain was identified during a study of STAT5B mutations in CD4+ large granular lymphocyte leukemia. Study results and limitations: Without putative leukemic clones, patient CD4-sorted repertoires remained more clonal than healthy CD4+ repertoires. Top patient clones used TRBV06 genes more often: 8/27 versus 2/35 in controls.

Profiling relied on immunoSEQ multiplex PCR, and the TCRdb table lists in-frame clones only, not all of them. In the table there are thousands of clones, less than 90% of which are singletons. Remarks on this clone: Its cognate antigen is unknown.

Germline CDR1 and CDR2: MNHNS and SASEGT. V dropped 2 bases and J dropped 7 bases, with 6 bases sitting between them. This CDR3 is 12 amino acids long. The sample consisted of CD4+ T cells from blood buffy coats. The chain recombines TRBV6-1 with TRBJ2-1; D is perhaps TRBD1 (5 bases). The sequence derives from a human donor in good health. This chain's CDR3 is CASSEPGNEQFF. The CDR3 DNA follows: TGTGCCAGCAGTGAACCAGGGAATGAGCAGTTCTTC.